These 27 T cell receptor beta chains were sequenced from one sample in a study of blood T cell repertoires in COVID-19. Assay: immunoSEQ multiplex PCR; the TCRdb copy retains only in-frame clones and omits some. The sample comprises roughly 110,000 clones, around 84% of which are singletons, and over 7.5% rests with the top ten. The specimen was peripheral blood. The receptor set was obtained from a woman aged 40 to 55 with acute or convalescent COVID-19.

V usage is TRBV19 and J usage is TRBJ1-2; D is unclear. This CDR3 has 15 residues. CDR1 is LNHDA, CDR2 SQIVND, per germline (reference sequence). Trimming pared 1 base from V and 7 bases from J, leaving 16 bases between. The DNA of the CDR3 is TGTGCCAGTAGTATAGCGGGAGGATTCAGCATTGGCTACACCTTC. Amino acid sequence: CASSIAGGFSIGYTF. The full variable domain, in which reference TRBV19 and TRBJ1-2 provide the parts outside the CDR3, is DGGITQSPKYLFRKEGQNVTLSCEQNLNHDAMYWYRQDPGQGLRLIYYSQIVNDFQKGDIAEGYSVSREKKESFPLTVTSAQKNPTAFYLCASSIAGGFSIGYTFGSGTRLTVV.

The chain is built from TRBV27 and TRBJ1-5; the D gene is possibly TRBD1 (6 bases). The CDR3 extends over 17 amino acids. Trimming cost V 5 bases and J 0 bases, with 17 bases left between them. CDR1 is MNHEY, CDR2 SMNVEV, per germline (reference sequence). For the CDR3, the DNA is TGTGCCAGCAGTCCTCGGAGGGGGGGCTTTAGCAATCAGCCCCAGCATTTT. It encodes CASSPRRGGFSNQPQHF.

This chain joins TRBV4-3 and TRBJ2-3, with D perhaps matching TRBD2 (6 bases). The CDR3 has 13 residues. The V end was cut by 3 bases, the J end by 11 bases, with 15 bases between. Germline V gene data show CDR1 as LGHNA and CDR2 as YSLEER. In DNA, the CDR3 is TGCGCCAGCAGCCACTTGTCGGGGGAAGGGCAGTATTTT. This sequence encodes CASSHLSGEGQYF.

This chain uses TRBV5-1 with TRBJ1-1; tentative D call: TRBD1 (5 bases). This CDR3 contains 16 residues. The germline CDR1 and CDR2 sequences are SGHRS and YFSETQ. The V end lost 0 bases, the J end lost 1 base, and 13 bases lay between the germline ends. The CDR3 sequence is CASSLDGRASNTEAFF. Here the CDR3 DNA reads TGCGCCAGCAGCTTGGATGGCAGGGCTTCGAACACTGAAGCTTTCTTT.

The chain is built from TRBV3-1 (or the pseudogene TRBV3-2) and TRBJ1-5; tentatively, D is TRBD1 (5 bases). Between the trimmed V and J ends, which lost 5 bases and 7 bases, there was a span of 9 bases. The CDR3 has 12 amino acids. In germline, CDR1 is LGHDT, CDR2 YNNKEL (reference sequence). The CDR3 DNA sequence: TGTGCCAGCAGCGAGCAGGGCCAGCCCCAGCATTTT. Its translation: CASSEQGQPQHF.

CDR3 sequence: CASSQGAAYGYTF. CDR3 nucleotide sequence: TGCGCCAGCAGCCAAGGGGCAGCCTATGGCTACACCTTC. The chain couples TRBV4-3 to TRBJ1-2; D ambiguous. Germline V gene lookup returns CDR1 LGHNA and CDR2 YSLEER. The CDR3 is 13 residues long. The V end was cut by 1 base, the J end by 4 bases, with 7 bases between.

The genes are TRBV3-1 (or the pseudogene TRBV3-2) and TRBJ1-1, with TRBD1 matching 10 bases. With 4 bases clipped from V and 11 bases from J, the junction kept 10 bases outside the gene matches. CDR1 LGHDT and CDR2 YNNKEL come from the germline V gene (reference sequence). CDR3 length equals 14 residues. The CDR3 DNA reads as TGTGCCAGCAGCCCCAGACAGGGGGCGCTTCCGGCTTTCTTT. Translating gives CASSPRQGALPAFF.

The CDR3 DNA sequence: TGTGCCAGCAGTTTCCGAGTTATCAATGGCTACACCTTC. Its translation is CASSFRVINGYTF. The V call is TRBV12-3 or TRBV12-4, the J call TRBJ1-2, with D unresolved. The CDR3 has 13 residues. V was trimmed by 3 bases and J by 6 bases, leaving 11 bases between them.

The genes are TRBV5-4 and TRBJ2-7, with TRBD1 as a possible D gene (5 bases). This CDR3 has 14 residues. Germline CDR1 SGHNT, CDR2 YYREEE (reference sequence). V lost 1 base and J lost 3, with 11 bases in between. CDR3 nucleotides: TGTGCCAGCAGCTTGCAGGGTTCGGGCTACGAGCAGTACTTC. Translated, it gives CASSLQGSGYEQYF.

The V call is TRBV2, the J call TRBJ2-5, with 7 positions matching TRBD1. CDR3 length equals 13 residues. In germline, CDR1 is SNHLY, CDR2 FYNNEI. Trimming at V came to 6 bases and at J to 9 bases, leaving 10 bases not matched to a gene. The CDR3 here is CASSQRDQGAQYF. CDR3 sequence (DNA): TGTGCCAGCAGCCAAAGGGACCAGGGGGCCCAGTACTTC.

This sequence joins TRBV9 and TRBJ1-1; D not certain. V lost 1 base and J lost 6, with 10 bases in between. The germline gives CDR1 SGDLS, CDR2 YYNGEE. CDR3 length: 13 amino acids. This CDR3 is CASSVISGAEAFF. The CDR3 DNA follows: TGTGCCAGCAGCGTAATTTCCGGGGCTGAAGCTTTCTTT.

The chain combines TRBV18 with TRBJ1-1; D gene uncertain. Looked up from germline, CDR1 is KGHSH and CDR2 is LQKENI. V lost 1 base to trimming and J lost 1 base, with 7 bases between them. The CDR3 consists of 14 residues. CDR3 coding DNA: TGTGCCAGCTCACCACTTCTAGGGAACACTGAAGCTTTCTTT. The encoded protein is CASSPLLGNTEAFF.

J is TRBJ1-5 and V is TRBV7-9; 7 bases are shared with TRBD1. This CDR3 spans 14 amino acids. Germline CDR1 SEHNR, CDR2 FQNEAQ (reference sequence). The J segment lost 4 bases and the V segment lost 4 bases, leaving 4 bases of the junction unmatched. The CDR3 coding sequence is TGTGCCAGCAGCTCATTACAGGGGAATCAGCCCCAGCATTTT. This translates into CASSSLQGNQPQHF.

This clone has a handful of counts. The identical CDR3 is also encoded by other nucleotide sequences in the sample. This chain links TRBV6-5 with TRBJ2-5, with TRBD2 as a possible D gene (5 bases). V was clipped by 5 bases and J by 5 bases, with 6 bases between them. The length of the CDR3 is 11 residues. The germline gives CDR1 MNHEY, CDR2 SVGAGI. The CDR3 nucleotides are TGTGCCAGCAGTACTAGGGAGACCCAGTACTTC. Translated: CASSTRETQYF.

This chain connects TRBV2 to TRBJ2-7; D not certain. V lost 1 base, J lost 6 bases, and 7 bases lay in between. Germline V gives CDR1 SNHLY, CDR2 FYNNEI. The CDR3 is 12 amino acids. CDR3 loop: CASSEVLGEQYF. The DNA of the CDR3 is TGTGCCAGCAGTGAAGTACTCGGCGAGCAGTACTTC.

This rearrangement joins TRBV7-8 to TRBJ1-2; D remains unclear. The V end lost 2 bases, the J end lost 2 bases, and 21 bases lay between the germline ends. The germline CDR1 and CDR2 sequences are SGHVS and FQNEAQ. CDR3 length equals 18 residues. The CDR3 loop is CASSLRQQTTTGNYGYTF. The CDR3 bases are TGTGCCAGCAGCTTACGTCAACAAACGACGACGGGGAACTATGGCTACACCTTC.

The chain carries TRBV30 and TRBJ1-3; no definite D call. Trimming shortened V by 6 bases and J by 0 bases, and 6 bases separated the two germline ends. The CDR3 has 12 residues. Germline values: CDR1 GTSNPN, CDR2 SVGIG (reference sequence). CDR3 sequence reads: CACGRSGNTIYF. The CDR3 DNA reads TGTGCCTGTGGCCGCTCTGGAAACACCATATATTTT.

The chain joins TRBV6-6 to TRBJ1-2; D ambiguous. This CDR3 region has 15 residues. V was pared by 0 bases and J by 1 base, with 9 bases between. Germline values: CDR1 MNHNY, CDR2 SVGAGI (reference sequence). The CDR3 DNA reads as TGTGCCAGCAGTTACTCTCCCTCCAGTAACTATGGCTACACCTTC. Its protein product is CASSYSPSSNYGYTF.

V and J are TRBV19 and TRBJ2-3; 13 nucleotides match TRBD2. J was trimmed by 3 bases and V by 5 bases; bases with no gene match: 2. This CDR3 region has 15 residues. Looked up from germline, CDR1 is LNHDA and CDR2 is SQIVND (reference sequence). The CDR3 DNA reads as TGTGCCAGTAGTCCGACTAGCGGGGGGACAGATACGCAGTATTTT. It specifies CASSPTSGGTDTQYF.

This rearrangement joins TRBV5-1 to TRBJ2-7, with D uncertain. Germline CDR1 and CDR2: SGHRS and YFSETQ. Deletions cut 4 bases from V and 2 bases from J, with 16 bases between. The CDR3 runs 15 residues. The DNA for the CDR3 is TGCGCCAGCAGCCTGGCCGAGTCCCCCCCCTACGAGCAGTACTTC. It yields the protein CASSLAESPPYEQYF.

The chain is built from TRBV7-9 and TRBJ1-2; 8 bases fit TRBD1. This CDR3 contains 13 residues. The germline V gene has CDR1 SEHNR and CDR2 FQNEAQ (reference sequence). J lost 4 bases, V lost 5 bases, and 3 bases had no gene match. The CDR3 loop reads CASSRDRGYGYTF. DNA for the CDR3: TGTGCCAGCAGCCGCGACAGGGGCTATGGCTACACCTTC.

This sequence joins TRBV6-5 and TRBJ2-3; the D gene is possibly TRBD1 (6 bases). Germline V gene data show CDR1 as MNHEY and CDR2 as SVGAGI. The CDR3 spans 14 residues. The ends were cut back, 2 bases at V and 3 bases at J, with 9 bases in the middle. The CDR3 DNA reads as TGTGCCAGCAGTTACAGGGGGAGTACAGATACGCAGTATTTT. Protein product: CASSYRGSTDTQYF.

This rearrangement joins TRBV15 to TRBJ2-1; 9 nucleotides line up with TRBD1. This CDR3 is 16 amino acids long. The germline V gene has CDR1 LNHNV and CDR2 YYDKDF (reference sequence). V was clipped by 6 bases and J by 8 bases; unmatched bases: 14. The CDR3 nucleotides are TGTGCCACCAGAGATGCTCCGGGACAGGGCTCAGATGAGCAGTTCTTC. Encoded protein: CATRDAPGQGSDEQFF. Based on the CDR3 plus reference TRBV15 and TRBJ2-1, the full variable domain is DAMVIQNPRYQVTQFGKPVTLSCSQTLNHNVMYWYQQKSSQAPKLLFHYYDKDFNNEADTPDNFQSRRPNTSFCFLDIRSPGLGDTAMYLCATRDAPGQGSDEQFFGPGTRLTVL.

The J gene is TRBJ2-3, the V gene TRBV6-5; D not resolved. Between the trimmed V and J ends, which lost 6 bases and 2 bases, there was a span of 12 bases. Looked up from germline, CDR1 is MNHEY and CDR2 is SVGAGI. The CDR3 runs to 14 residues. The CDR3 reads CASRARVLTDTQYF. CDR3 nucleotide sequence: TGTGCCAGCAGAGCTAGAGTTCTCACAGATACGCAGTATTTT.

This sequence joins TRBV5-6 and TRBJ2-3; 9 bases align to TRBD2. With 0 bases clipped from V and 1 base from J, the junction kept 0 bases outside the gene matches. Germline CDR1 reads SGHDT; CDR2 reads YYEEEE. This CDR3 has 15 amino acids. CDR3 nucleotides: TGTGCCAGCAGCTTGGAGCGGGGGGGCACAGATACGCAGTATTTT. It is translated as CASSLERGGTDTQYF.

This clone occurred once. Here the CDR3 reads CASSEARAGGPYEQYF. The CDR3 DNA sequence: TGTGCCAGCAGTGAAGCCAGAGCGGGGGGACCCTACGAGCAGTACTTC. The chain employs TRBV2 and TRBJ2-7, with 9 bases identical to TRBD2. The CDR3 has 16 residues. The junction had 5 bases not matched to a gene; V was cut back by 0 bases and J by 2 bases. CDR1 and CDR2 from the germline V gene are SNHLY and FYNNEI.

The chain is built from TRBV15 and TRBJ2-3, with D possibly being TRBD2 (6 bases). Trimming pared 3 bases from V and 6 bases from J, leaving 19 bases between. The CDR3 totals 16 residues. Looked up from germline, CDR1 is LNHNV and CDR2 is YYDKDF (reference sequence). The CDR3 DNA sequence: TGTGCCACCAGCAGGACTAGGCTTGAAAGGTCTGATACGCAGTATTTT. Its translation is CATSRTRLERSDTQYF.